This T cell receptor beta chain was found in a study of T cell changes during pregnancy in multiple sclerosis. V was clipped by 2 bases and J by 0 bases, with 8 bases between them. The CDR3 sequence is 15 residues long. Germline CDR1 and CDR2: SGHTA and FQGNSA. Sequencing used immunoSEQ multiplex PCR; TCRdb keeps in-frame clones, though not all of them. This sample carries 83,000 or so clones, around 94% of them seen once, and the ten largest clones take approximately 1.7%. Specimen: peripheral blood, collected after pregnancy. The sequence came from a female donor in good health, enrolled as a control in a pregnancy study. The chain carries TRBV7-2 and TRBJ1-3, with D uncertain. The CDR3 loop is CASSLIGLSGNTIYF. For the CDR3, the DNA is TGTGCCAGCAGCTTAATAGGACTCTCTGGAAACACCATATATTTT.